This T cell receptor beta chain was obtained from a study of beta chain features in type 1 diabetes. The CDR3 is 16 residues long. Germline values: CDR1 SGDLS, CDR2 YYNGEE. V lost 7 bases to trimming and J lost 3 bases; unmatched junction nucleotides: 10. Expressed TCRB transcripts were sequenced because the entire RNA isolate underwent reverse transcription. Clones were read by immunoSEQ multiplex PCR, and TCRdb kept only the in-frame ones, dropping some. The data hold roughly 370,000 clones, with around 13% observed a single time. Sequencing was carried out using naive CD4+ T cells from blood. The sequence was collected from a man aged 30-40 years in good health. V usage is TRBV9 and J usage is TRBJ2-6; the match to TRBD2 covers 7 bases. The CDR3 here is CASALGGTDGANVLTF. The CDR3 DNA follows: TGTGCCAGCGCCCTGGGGGGGACTGATGGGGCCAACGTCCTGACTTTC.